Listed here are 11 T cell receptor beta chains from one sample, sequenced in a study of cytomegalovirus exposure and HLA in healthy donors. The PCR employed 60 Vbeta primers together with 13 Jbeta primers. The assay was immunoSEQ multiplex PCR, and TCRdb's table has in-frame clones only and misses some. The table includes some 120,000 clones, more than 65% detected once. Specimen: PBMCs. These receptors were taken from a man younger than 30 in good health and CMV-seronegative.

The chain has TRBV5-1 and TRBJ2-1; 13 bases fit TRBD2. The CDR3 extends over 17 amino acids. The germline gives CDR1 SGHRS, CDR2 YFSETQ. V was clipped by 3 bases and J by 7 bases; unmatched bases: 10. The CDR3 here is CASSSLLAGGPSNEQFF. DNA of the CDR3: TGCGCCAGCAGCTCCTTACTAGCGGGGGGGCCTTCGAATGAGCAGTTCTTC.

This chain links TRBV7-3 with TRBJ2-2; 10 bases are a match to TRBD2. The germline gives CDR1 SGHTA, CDR2 FQGTGA. The CDR3 totals 16 residues. V lost 5 bases, J lost 4 bases, and 7 bases stayed unmatched. DNA of the CDR3: TGTGCCAGCAGCCTTCTAGCGGGGGTCAGCACCGGGGAGCTGTTTTTT. The encoded protein is CASSLLAGVSTGELFF.

This clone was detected once. The chain uses TRBV25-1 and TRBJ2-7; TRBD1 matches at 10 bases. This CDR3 region has 15 residues. Germline values: CDR1 MGHDK, CDR2 SYGVNS. After removal of 10 bases from V and 0 bases from J, the junction contained 9 bases not matched to a gene. The CDR3 sequence is CATAWTGGFSYEQYF. CDR3 in DNA: TGTGCCACCGCCTGGACAGGGGGATTCTCCTACGAGCAGTACTTC.

This chain links TRBV6-5 with TRBJ2-7; possibly TRBD2 for D (6 bases). Germline V gene lookup returns CDR1 MNHEY and CDR2 SVGAGI. The CDR3 extends over 15 amino acids. V was clipped by 5 bases and J by 2 bases, with 16 bases between them. CDR3 region: CASSPTRGITYEQYF. The DNA for the CDR3 is TGTGCCAGCAGTCCCACCCGGGGGATTACCTACGAGCAGTACTTC.

V usage is TRBV29-1 and J usage is TRBJ1-1, with a weak D call TRBD1 (5 bases). V gave up 2 bases and J gave up 1 base, with 11 bases separating them. The germline CDR1 and CDR2 sequences are SQVTM and ANQGSEA. The CDR3 contains 14 residues. The CDR3 sequence is CSVENRNANTEAFF. As DNA, the CDR3 is TGCAGCGTTGAAAACAGGAACGCGAACACTGAAGCTTTCTTT. The complete variable domain, with remaining parts taken from reference TRBV29-1 and TRBJ1-1, reads SAVISQKPSRDICQRGTSLTIQCQVDSQVTMMFWYRQQPGQSLTLIATANQGSEATYESGFVIDKFPISRPNLTFSTLTVSNMSPEDSSIYLCSVENRNANTEAFFGQGTRLTVV.

The chain combines TRBV6-1 with TRBJ1-5, with D tentatively TRBD1 (5 bases). The ends were cut back, 6 bases at V and 5 bases at J, with 11 bases in the middle. Germline CDR1 MNHNS, CDR2 SASEGT. This CDR3 region has 13 residues. DNA for the CDR3: TGTGCCAGCAGCCTGACAGATTATCAGCCCCAGCATTTT. Protein product: CASSLTDYQPQHF.

This chain joins TRBV5-1 and TRBJ2-5; 7 bases are a match to TRBD2. Matching the DNA end better, TRBJ2-7 makes the J call doubtful. The CDR3 runs to 15 residues. Germline CDR1 reads SGHRS; CDR2 reads YFSETQ. CDR3 sequence (DNA): TGCGCCAGCAGCCAAACCCCAGGGCGGGAGAGCGAGCAGTACTTC. Its protein product is CASSQTPGRESEQYF.

As for this clone: The junction shows a germline mismatch at one end, possibly a read error. V is TRBV7-9 and J is TRBJ1-5; TRBD1 is a possible D gene (6 bases). The germline gives CDR1 SEHNR, CDR2 FQNEAQ (reference sequence). This CDR3 region has 17 residues. CDR3 nucleotides: TGTTCCAGCAGCTACGGACGCTCAGGGGATCGCAATCAGCCCCAGCATTTT. Amino acids: CSSSYGRSGDRNQPQHF.

The rearrangement uses TRBV25-1 and TRBJ1-3; D gene uncertain. This CDR3 contains 14 residues. Germline-derived CDR1 and CDR2 are MGHDK and SYGVNS. Trimming took off 1 base at V and 4 bases at J, with 8 bases between the two ends. In DNA form, the CDR3 reads TGTGCCAGCAGTGAATCGAGGAGAGGAAACACCATATATTTT. Protein: CASSESRRGNTIYF. Full variable domain (outside the CDR3, taken from reference TRBV25-1 and TRBJ1-3): EADIYQTPRYLVIGTGKKITLECSQTMGHDKMYWYQQDPGMELHLIHYSYGVNSTEKGDLSSESTVSRIRTEHFPLTLESARPSHTSQYLCASSESRRGNTIYFGEGSWLTVV.

The gene calls are TRBV7-9 and TRBJ1-5; D perhaps matches TRBD1 (6 bases). The germline gives CDR1 SEHNR, CDR2 FQNEAQ (reference sequence). The length of the CDR3 is 14 residues. Between the trimmed V and J ends, which lost 1 base and 5 bases, there was a span of 9 bases. CDR3 bases: TGTGCCAGCAGCTTAGGGGGGGGGCATCAGCCCCAGCATTTT. Its translation is CASSLGGGHQPQHF. Using reference TRBV7-9 and TRBJ1-5 for the parts outside the CDR3, the full variable domain is DTGVSQNPRHKITKRGQNVTFRCDPISEHNRLYWYRQTLGQGPEFLTYFQNEAQLEKSRLLSDRFSAERPKGSFSTLEIQRTEQGDSAMYLCASSLGGGHQPQHFGDGTRLSIL.

This chain links TRBV19 with TRBJ2-7; no firm D call. The CDR3 covers 16 residues. Trimming shortened V by 2 bases and J by 2 bases, and 16 bases separated the two germline ends. CDR1 is LNHDA, CDR2 SQIVND, per germline (reference sequence). The chain's CDR3 is CASSISWWRSTYEQYF. The CDR3 DNA sequence: TGTGCCAGTAGTATATCCTGGTGGCGGTCGACCTACGAGCAGTACTTC.